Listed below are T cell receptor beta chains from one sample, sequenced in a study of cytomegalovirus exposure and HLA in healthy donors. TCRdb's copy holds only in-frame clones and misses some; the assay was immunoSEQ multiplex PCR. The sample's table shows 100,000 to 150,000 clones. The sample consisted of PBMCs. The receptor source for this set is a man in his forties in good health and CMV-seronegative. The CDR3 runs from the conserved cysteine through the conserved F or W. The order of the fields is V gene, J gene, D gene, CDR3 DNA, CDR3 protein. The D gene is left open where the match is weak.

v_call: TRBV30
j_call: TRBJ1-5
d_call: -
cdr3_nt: TGTGCCTGGAGTGTCGGGGGAGGAAGCAATCAGCCCCAGCATTTT
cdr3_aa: CAWSVGGGSNQPQHF

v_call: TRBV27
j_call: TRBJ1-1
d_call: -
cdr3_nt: TGTGCCAGCAGTTTAGGTCTAGCGGGGACTGAAGCTTTCTTT
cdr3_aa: CASSLGLAGTEAFF

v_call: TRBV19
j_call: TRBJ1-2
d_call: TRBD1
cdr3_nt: TGTGCCAGTAGTGTTACAGGGGGCTCTGGTGGCTACACCTTC
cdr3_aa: CASSVTGGSGGYTF

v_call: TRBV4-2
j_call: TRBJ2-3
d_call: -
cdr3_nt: TGTGCCAGCAGCCAATTGGGGGAGGCAGATACGCAGTATTTT
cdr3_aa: CASSQLGEADTQYF

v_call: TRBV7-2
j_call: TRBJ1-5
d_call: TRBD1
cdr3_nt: TGTGCCAGCAGCTTGCAGACAGGGCAGCCCCAGCATTTT
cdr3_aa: CASSLQTGQPQHF

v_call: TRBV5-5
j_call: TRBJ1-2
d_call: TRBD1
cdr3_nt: TGTGCCAGCAGCTTGGACAGGGGCGGTTATGGCTACACCTTC
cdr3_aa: CASSLDRGGYGYTF

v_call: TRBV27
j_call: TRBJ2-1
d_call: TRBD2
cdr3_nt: TGTGCCAGCAGTTTATATGCGGGAGGGCCGATTGATGAGCAGTTCTTC
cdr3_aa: CASSLYAGGPIDEQFF

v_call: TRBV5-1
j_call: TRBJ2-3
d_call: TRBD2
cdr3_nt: TGCGCCAGCAGCTTGGACAGCGGGAGGCGAAATACGCAGTATTTT
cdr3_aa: CASSLDSGRRNTQYF

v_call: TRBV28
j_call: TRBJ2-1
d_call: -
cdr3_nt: TGTGCCAGCATCAGCGGGTCCCGGAGGGGTGAGCAGTTCTTC
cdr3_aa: CASISGSRRGEQFF

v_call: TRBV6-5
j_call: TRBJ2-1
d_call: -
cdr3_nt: TGTGCCAGCAGTTACCTGGACAGTCCCAATGAGCAGTTCTTC
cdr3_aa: CASSYLDSPNEQFF

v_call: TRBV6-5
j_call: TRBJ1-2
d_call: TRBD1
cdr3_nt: TGTGCCAGCAGGGGAACCGGGACAGTCTATGGCTACACCTTC
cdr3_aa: CASRGTGTVYGYTF

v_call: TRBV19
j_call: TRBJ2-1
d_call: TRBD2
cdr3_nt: TGTGCCAGTAGTCCGGGAGGGTTGTACAATGAGCAGTTCTTC
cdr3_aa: CASSPGGLYNEQFF

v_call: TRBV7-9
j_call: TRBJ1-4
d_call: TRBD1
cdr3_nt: TGTGCCAGCAGCCCACCGGGACAGGGGGGTGAAAAACTGTTTTTT
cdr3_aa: CASSPPGQGGEKLFF